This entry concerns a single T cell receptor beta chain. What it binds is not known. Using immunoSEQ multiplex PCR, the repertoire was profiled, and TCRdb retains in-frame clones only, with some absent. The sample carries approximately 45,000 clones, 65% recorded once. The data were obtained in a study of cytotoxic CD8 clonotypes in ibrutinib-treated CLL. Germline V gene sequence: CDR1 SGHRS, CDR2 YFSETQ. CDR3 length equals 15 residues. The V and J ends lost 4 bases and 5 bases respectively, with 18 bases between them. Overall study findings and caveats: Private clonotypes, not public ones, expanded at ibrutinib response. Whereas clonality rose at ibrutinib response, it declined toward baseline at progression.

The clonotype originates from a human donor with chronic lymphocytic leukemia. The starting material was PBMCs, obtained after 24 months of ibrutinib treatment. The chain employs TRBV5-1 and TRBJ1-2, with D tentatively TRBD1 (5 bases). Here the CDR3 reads CASSSNGGTLYGYTF. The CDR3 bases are TGCGCCAGCAGCAGCAACGGGGGGACGTTATATGGCTACACCTTC. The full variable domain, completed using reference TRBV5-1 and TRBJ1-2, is KAGVTQTPRYLIKTRGQQVTLSCSPISGHRSVSWYQQTPGQGLQFLFEYFSETQRNKGNFPGRFSGRQFSNSRSEMNVSTLELGDSALYLCASSSNGGTLYGYTFGSGTRLTVV.